This T cell receptor beta chain was observed in a study of T-cell reconstitution after alpha-beta-depleted transplantation in children. Unmatched junction bases numbered 2, after V lost 0 bases and J lost 2 bases. Per the germline V gene, CDR1 is DFQATT and CDR2 is SNEGSKA (reference sequence). This CDR3 comprises 15 residues. Unique molecular identifiers were built into the TCRbeta library. TCRdb reprocessed the PCR reads via MiXCR and lists one record per CDR3 protein. The sample records more than 85,000 distinct CDR3 sequences, 4.5% to 7.5% being singletons. The material sequenced was PBMCs, mostly from graft donor cells, taken 60 days after TCRalphabeta/CD19-depleted stem cell transplant. The clonotype originates from a female patient aged 2 to 10 who had a stem cell transplant for Fanconi anemia, so the T cells may come from the graft donor. This chain connects TRBV20-1 to TRBJ2-7, with TRBD2 matching 12 bases. The CDR3: CSARDRTSGAYEQYF. As DNA, the CDR3 is TGCAGTGCTAGAGATCGGACTAGCGGGGCCTACGAGCAGTACTTC.